This T cell receptor beta chain came from a study of molecular identifiers for immune sequencing clone quantification. V shed 3 bases and J shed 0 bases, with 6 bases lying between them. Per germline, CDR1 ENHRY and CDR2 SYGVKD. The CDR3 spans 14 residues. TCRdb reprocessed the PCR reads via MiXCR and lists one record per CDR3 protein. This table holds 490,000 or so distinct CDR3 sequences, about 20% found once. The chain couples TRBV10-3 to TRBJ2-1; the D is unclear. The sequenced sample was naive CD8+ T cells from blood, with Jurkat cell RNA spiked in. Subset here: FACS-sorted CD8+CD4-CCR7+CD45RA+ naive T cells. This TCR came from a human donor in good health. Some libraries in this study had Jurkat cell RNA spiked in. The CDR3 DNA reads TGTGCCATCAGTGATGGGTACTCCTACAATGAGCAGTTCTTC. Encoded protein: CAISDGYSYNEQFF.